The sequence of this TCR beta chain was determined in a study of T cell clonality in common variable immunodeficiency. In its sample, this clone was seen a few times. The antigen remains unidentified. Read coverage stops 3 residues before the CDR3 terminus; the germline J gene supplies the remainder. The V gene's germline CDR1 is LNHDA and CDR2 SQIVND (reference sequence). This CDR3 has 15 residues. Trimming at V came to 1 base and at J to 8 bases, leaving 7 bases not matched to a gene. Of CVID subjects, about 15 were female and 29 male, mean age approximately 41. Sequencing used immunoSEQ multiplex PCR; TCRdb keeps in-frame clones, though not all of them. This sample carries more than 9,000 clones, none of them present only once. The study, taken as a whole, reports: Authors noted CVID clonality's cause needs subpopulation repertoire sequencing. Common variable immunodeficiency TCR beta sequences reportedly had fewer deletions and N-nucleotide insertions.

The sequence derives from a human donor with common variable immunodeficiency. Sequenced input: peripheral blood mononuclear cells. The chain carries TRBV19 and TRBJ2-1; 8 positions agree with TRBD2. The sequenced part of the CDR3 DNA is TGTGCCAGTAGTATAGGGGGACTAGGGGAAGATGAG. It codes for CASSIGGLGEDE. The entire CDR3 reads CASSIGGLGEDEQFF.